The rows below give T cell receptor beta chains drawn from one sample of a study of STAT5B mutations in CD4+ large granular lymphocyte leukemia. Clones were sequenced by immunoSEQ multiplex PCR, and TCRdb holds only the in-frame ones, with some missing. The sample holds fewer than 25,000 clones, roughly 82% seen once. The sample was CD4+ T cells from blood buffy coats. Receptor source: a human donor in good health. The CDR3 runs from the conserved cysteine through the conserved F or W. The order of the fields is V gene, J gene, D gene, clone size, CDR3 DNA, CDR3 protein. A D gene is named only where the DNA matches it firmly. Size is omitted from some rows. Given values are once, few, many or a class for expanded clones.

TRBV11-3	TRBJ2-1	NA	NA	TGTGCCAGCAGCCCGGATGAGAGCTCCTACAATGAGCAGTTCTTC	CASSPDESSYNEQFF
TRBV4-3	TRBJ2-3	TRBD2	NA	TGCGCCAGCAGCCAGGAAGGGGTGGCGGGAGTGCCAGATACGCAGTATTTT	CASSQEGVAGVPDTQYF
TRBV18	TRBJ2-1	TRBD2	NA	TGTGCCAGCTCACCACAGGTCAGGACTAGCGGATACAATGAGCAGTTCTTC	CASSPQVRTSGYNEQFF
TRBV6-5	TRBJ1-1	NA	NA	TGTGCCAGCGGGCTGAACACTGAAGCTTTCTTT	CASGLNTEAFF
TRBV7-2	TRBJ2-1	TRBD2	NA	TGTGCCAGCAGCGATAGGACTAGCGGGGGGAATGAGCAGTTCTTC	CASSDRTSGGNEQFF
TRBV29-1	TRBJ2-1	NA	NA	TGCAGCGTTGTTTTCCCCCGTGCGTCCTTAAAATACAATGAGCAGTTCTTC	CSVVFPRASLKYNEQFF
TRBV6-5	TRBJ2-1	TRBD1	NA	TGTGCCAGGAGGGACAGCTACAATGAGCAGTTCTTC	CARRDSYNEQFF
TRBV2	TRBJ1-2	TRBD1	NA	TGTGCCAGCAGCGAAACGGGACAGGGCGGTGGCTACACCTTC	CASSETGQGGGYTF
TRBV4-3	TRBJ2-3	TRBD2	once	TGCGCCAGCAGCCAAGAATGGCGGGGGGGAGATACGCAGTATTTT	CASSQEWRGGDTQYF
TRBV7-3	TRBJ2-2	TRBD2	NA	TGTGCCAGCAGCTTTGGACTAGCGGGGGGCACCGGGGAGCTGTTTTTT	CASSFGLAGGTGELFF
TRBV28	TRBJ2-1	NA	NA	TGTGCCAGCAGTATGTCCTACAATGAGCAGTTCTTC	CASSMSYNEQFF
TRBV5-3	TRBJ2-1	NA	NA	TGTGCCAGAAGCGATGCAGTTGGGATAGGTCCCAGCTCCTACAATGAGCAGTTCTTC	CARSDAVGIGPSSYNEQFF